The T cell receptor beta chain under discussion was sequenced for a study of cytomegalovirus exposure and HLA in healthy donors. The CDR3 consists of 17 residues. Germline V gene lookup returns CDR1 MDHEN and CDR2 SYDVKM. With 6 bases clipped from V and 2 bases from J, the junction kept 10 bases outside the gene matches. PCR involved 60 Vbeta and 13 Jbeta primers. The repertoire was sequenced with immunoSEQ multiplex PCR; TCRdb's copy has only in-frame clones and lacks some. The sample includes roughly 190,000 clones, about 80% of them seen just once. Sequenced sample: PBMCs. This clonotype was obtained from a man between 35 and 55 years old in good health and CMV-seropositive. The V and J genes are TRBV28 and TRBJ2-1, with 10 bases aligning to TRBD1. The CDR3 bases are TGTGCCAGCAGCACCGGGACAGGGGCTACCACCTACAATGAGCAGTTCTTC. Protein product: CASSTGTGATTYNEQFF.